This entry describes one T cell receptor beta chain. As yet, its antigen is unknown. The CDR3 is 13 amino acids. Germline CDR1 and CDR2: DFQATT and SNEGSKA (reference sequence). Samples came from axillary lymph nodes draining the breast cancer. The sample is drawn from a study of breast tumors, draining lymph nodes, adjacent tissues. Regarding the study as a whole: Compared with lymph nodes, tumors were less diverse; compared with nontumor tissue, more. The lymph node origin of tumor T cells was framed as consistent with a hypothesis, not demonstrated.

TCRdb re-derived calls from the multiplex PCR reads in MiXCR, one entry per CDR3 protein. The table includes tens of thousands of distinct CDR3 sequences, 25% to 35% detected once. Sequencing used axillary lymph node tissue. The chain joins TRBV20-1 to TRBJ2-5, with 7 nucleotides matching TRBD2. The end of the DNA aligns better with TRBJ2-7, so the J call may be wrong. The TCR originated in a female donor with breast cancer. Some clones in this sample may be carry-over from other donors' samples. CDR3 nucleotide sequence: TGCAGTGCTACCGGCGGGAGCGGGTACGAGCAGTACTTC. Amino acid sequence: CSATGGSGYEQYF.